These 19 T cell receptor beta chains originate from one sample sequenced in a study of shared clonotypes between healthy human individuals. Produced via immunoSEQ multiplex PCR; TCRdb's table is partial and in-frame only. The data show some 1,600,000 clones, with 98% seen just once and roughly 0.42% held by the top ten. What was sequenced was naive CD4+ T cells sorted from blood. Subset here: CD45RA+ positively selected. The receptors were sampled from a man aged 25-45 years in good health.

The chain employs TRBV18 and TRBJ1-1; D remains unclear. Germline CDR1 KGHSH, CDR2 LQKENI. The CDR3 is 14 residues long. Between the trimmed V and J ends, which lost 3 bases and 3 bases, there was a span of 11 bases. The CDR3 reads CASSPPGRDTEAFF. CDR3 bases: TGTGCCAGCTCACCCCCTGGTAGGGACACTGAAGCTTTCTTT.

The V gene is TRBV11-2, the J gene TRBJ2-7, with 7 bases fitting TRBD2. The CDR3 covers 14 residues. Per germline, CDR1 SGHAT and CDR2 FQNNGV. Trimming cost V 8 bases and J 5 bases; bases outside gene matches: 12. CDR3 DNA sequence: TGTGCCAGCGCTTGGGGGGGTAGGAAGGACGAGCAGTACTTC. It yields the protein CASAWGGRKDEQYF.

The rearrangement uses TRBV6-4 and TRBJ1-2; D perhaps matches TRBD1 (6 bases). Trimming removed 4 bases at V and 2 bases at J, with 14 bases between. Germline V gene data show CDR1 as MRHNA and CDR2 as SNTAGT. The CDR3 contains 15 residues. The CDR3 is CASSGQGLKNYGYTF. The CDR3 DNA is TGTGCCAGCAGTGGGCAGGGGCTGAAGAACTATGGCTACACCTTC.

This rearrangement joins TRBV7-9 to TRBJ2-1; unclear D gene. Germline lookup yields CDR1 SEHNR and CDR2 FQNEAQ (reference sequence). The CDR3 runs 15 residues. The ends were cut back, 1 base at V and 3 bases at J, with 10 bases in the middle. DNA of the CDR3: TGTGCCAGCAGCTTAGTACCAGGAAGCTACAATGAGCAGTTCTTC. Translating gives CASSLVPGSYNEQFF. The full variable domain, completed using reference TRBV7-9 and TRBJ2-1, is DTGVSQNPRHKITKRGQNVTFRCDPISEHNRLYWYRQTLGQGPEFLTYFQNEAQLEKSRLLSDRFSAERPKGSFSTLEIQRTEQGDSAMYLCASSLVPGSYNEQFFGPGTRLTVL.

The rearrangement uses TRBV19 and TRBJ1-4, with D uncertain. This CDR3 comprises 15 residues. V lost 7 bases to trimming and J lost 0 bases, with 12 bases between them. CDR1 LNHDA and CDR2 SQIVND come from the germline V gene (reference sequence). The CDR3 spells CASNTPDATNEKLFF. The CDR3 DNA reads as TGTGCCAGTAATACCCCGGATGCAACTAATGAAAAACTGTTTTTT.

This chain links TRBV2 with TRBJ2-2; a weak D match, TRBD2 (6 bases). This CDR3 spans 17 amino acids. In germline, CDR1 is SNHLY, CDR2 FYNNEI. Trimming took off 3 bases at V and 3 bases at J, with 17 bases between the two ends. The DNA of the CDR3 is TGTGCCAGCAGTGACAACGGACGTTGGGGGGACACCGGGGAGCTGTTTTTT. It translates to CASSDNGRWGDTGELFF. The full variable domain, rest sourced from reference TRBV2 and TRBJ2-2, is EPEVTQTPSHQVTQMGQEVILRCVPISNHLYFYWYRQILGQKVEFLVSFYNNEISEKSEIFDDQFSVERPDGSNFTLKIRSTKLEDSAMYFCASSDNGRWGDTGELFFGEGSRLTVL.

The chain combines TRBV27 with TRBJ2-1, with 11 positions matching TRBD2. Trimming took 5 bases from V and 0 from J; bases not matched to a gene: 9. This CDR3 comprises 18 residues. Germline CDR1 reads MNHEY; CDR2 reads SMNVEV (reference sequence). The CDR3 DNA reads as TGTGCCAGCAGTACCGGGACTAGCGGAAAAAGCTCCTACAATGAGCAGTTCTTC. Residues: CASSTGTSGKSSYNEQFF.

The chain has TRBV28 and TRBJ1-1, with 7 bases identical to TRBD1. Germline V gene sequence: CDR1 MDHEN, CDR2 SYDVKM. This CDR3 has 13 amino acids. With 2 bases clipped from V and 11 bases from J, the junction kept 8 bases outside the gene matches. The CDR3 reads CASSLGATGVAFF. CDR3 coding DNA: TGTGCCAGCAGTTTAGGGGCAACAGGGGTGGCTTTCTTT.

This chain uses TRBV5-1 with TRBJ2-1; 7 bases fit TRBD2. The CDR3 is made up of 14 amino acids. Germline V lookup: CDR1 SGHRS, CDR2 YFSETQ. Trimming cost V 4 bases and J 5 bases; bases outside gene matches: 6. The CDR3 loop is CASSTRLADNEQFF. In DNA form, the CDR3 reads TGCGCCAGCAGCACGAGACTAGCCGACAATGAGCAGTTCTTC.

The rearrangement links TRBV4-3 to TRBJ1-1; 7 bases agree with TRBD1. J gave up 3 bases and V 3 bases, and 13 bases lay outside the gene matches. CDR1 and CDR2 from the germline V gene are LGHNA and YSLEER. This CDR3 comprises 17 residues. The CDR3, as DNA: TGCGCCAGCAGCCACACCCTTGGGGACAGACCTTACACTGAAGCTTTCTTT. Protein sequence: CASSHTLGDRPYTEAFF.

The chain recombines TRBV18 with TRBJ2-3; either TRBD1 or TRBD2 may fit D (5 bases each). Germline CDR1 and CDR2: KGHSH and LQKENI. CDR3 length: 15 amino acids. V lost 10 bases and J lost 6, with 23 bases in between. The CDR3 sequence is CATASGQMDVDTQYF. CDR3 DNA: TGTGCCACTGCTTCGGGGCAAATGGACGTCGATACGCAGTATTTT.

The chain joins TRBV7-2 to TRBJ2-7; D ambiguous. The CDR3 is 14 amino acids. Trimming shortened V by 5 bases and J by 7 bases, and 18 bases separated the two germline ends. In germline, CDR1 is SGHTA, CDR2 FQGNSA. Here the CDR3 DNA reads TGTGCCAGCAGCCCAGAGATCCAATCGAATGAGCAGTACTTC. Its translation is CASSPEIQSNEQYF.

The V gene is TRBV28, the J gene TRBJ2-7; D gene uncertain. V dropped 4 bases and J dropped 2 bases, with 9 bases sitting between them. From germline, CDR1 is MDHEN and CDR2 SYDVKM. This CDR3 is built from 13 residues. CDR3 loop: CASSSRKPYEQYF. CDR3 sequence (DNA): TGTGCCAGCAGTTCCAGGAAGCCCTACGAGCAGTACTTC.

The chain recombines TRBV30 with TRBJ2-5; 7 bases match TRBD2. From germline, CDR1 is GTSNPN and CDR2 SVGIG (reference sequence). The CDR3 contains 13 residues. V lost 0 bases and J lost 5; bases outside the gene matches: 3. As DNA, the CDR3 is TGTGCCTGGAGTGTACGGACTAGGGAGACCCAGTACTTC. Translation: CAWSVRTRETQYF.

In its sample, this clone was seen once. This sequence joins TRBV21-1 and TRBJ2-1; the DNA was not used to check the table's D call, TRBD2. TRBV21-1 is tagged as a pseudogene. The CDR3 is 15 amino acids. DNA for the CDR3: TGTGCCAGCAGCAAATTGAGCGGGAGGGACAATGAGCAGTTCTTC. Translated, it gives CASSKLSGRDNEQFF.

This chain joins TRBV6-5 and TRBJ2-1; the D is unclear. Germline V gene lookup returns CDR1 MNHEY and CDR2 SVGAGI. Trimming stripped 0 bases from V and 2 bases from J, with 11 bases between. The CDR3 extends over 16 amino acids. The CDR3 nucleotides read TGTGCCAGCAGTTACTCGATCATCCCTGCCTACAATGAGCAGTTCTTC. The encoded protein is CASSYSIIPAYNEQFF.

The rearrangement joins TRBV28 to TRBJ2-2; a weak D match, TRBD2 (6 bases). This CDR3 has 16 amino acids. Germline CDR1 and CDR2: MDHEN and SYDVKM. The V end was cut by 3 bases, the J end by 0 bases, with 11 bases between. The CDR3 region has the DNA TGTGCCAGCAGTTTTGCGGGAACCGCGAACACCGGGGAGCTGTTTTTT. Translated: CASSFAGTANTGELFF.

V is TRBV7-3 and J is TRBJ2-2; a possible D gene is TRBD1 (5 bases). In germline, CDR1 is SGHTA, CDR2 FQGTGA. V was trimmed by 2 bases and J by 6 bases, leaving 22 bases between them. The CDR3 runs 18 residues. The CDR3 nucleotides read TGTGCCAGCAGCTTACGTTTAGTTGACTCCGACAGACCCGGGGAGCTGTTTTTT. It is translated as CASSLRLVDSDRPGELFF.

This chain uses TRBV9 with TRBJ1-4; D gene unclear. CDR3 length: 14 residues. V lost 4 bases, J lost 8 bases, and 15 bases lay in between. Germline V CDR1 and CDR2: SGDLS, YYNGEE. CDR3 sequence: CASSLGGSSEKLFF. CDR3 bases: TGTGCCAGCAGCCTCGGCGGGTCTAGCGAAAAACTGTTTTTT. Variable domain in full (rest from reference TRBV9 and TRBJ1-4): DSGVTQTPKHLITATGQRVTLRCSPRSGDLSVYWYQQSLDQGLQFLIQYYNGEERAKGNILERFSAQQFPDLHSELNLSSLELGDSALYFCASSLGGSSEKLFFGSGTQLSVL.